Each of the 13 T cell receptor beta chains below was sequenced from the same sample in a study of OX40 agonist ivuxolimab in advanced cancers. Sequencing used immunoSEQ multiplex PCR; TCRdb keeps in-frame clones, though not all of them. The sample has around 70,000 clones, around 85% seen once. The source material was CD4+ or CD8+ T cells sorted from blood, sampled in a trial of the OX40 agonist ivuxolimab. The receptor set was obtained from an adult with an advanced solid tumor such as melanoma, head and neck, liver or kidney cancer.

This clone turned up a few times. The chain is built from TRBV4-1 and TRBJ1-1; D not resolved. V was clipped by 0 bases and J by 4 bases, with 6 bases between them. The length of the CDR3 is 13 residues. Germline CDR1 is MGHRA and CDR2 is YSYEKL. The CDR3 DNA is TGCGCCAGCAGCCAAGATTCGGCCACTGAAGCTTTCTTT. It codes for CASSQDSATEAFF.

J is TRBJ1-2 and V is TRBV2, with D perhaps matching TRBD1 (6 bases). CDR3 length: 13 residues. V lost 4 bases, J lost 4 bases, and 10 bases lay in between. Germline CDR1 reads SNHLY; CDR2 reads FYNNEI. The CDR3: CASSGGGAYGYTF. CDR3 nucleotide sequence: TGTGCCAGCAGTGGAGGGGGGGCCTATGGCTACACCTTC.

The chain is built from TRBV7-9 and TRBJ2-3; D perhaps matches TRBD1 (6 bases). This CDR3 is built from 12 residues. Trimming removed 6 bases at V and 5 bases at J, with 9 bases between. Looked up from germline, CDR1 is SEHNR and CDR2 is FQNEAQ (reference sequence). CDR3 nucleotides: TGTGCCAGCAGTCCACAGGGAGATACGCAGTATTTT. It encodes CASSPQGDTQYF.

This chain's CDR3 is CASSLRTSGTTYNEQFF. Written as DNA, the CDR3 is TGTGCCAGCAGCCTCCGGACTAGCGGGACTACCTACAATGAGCAGTTCTTC. V usage is TRBV7-8 and J usage is TRBJ2-1; 12 bases line up with TRBD2. J lost 2 bases, V lost 5 bases, and 7 bases had no gene match. The CDR3 sequence is 17 residues long. In germline, CDR1 is SGHVS, CDR2 FQNEAQ.

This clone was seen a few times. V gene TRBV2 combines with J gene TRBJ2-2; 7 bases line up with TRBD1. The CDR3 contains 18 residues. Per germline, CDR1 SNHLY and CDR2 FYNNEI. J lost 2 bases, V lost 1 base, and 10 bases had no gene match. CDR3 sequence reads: CASSEEGGSSYNTGELFF. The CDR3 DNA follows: TGTGCCAGCAGTGAAGAAGGGGGCAGCTCGTATAACACCGGGGAGCTGTTTTTT.

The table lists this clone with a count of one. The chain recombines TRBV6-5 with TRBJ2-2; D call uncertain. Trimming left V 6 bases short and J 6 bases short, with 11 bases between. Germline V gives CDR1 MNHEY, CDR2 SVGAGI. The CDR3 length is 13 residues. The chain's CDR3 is CASSYLPPGELFF. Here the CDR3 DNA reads TGTGCCAGCAGCTACCTACCCCCCGGGGAGCTGTTTTTT.

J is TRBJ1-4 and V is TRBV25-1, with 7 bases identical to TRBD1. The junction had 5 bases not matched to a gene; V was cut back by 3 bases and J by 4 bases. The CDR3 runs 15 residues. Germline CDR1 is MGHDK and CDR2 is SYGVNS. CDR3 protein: CASSDSGGNNEKLFF. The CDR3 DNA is TGTGCCAGCAGTGACTCAGGGGGGAATAATGAAAAACTGTTTTTT.

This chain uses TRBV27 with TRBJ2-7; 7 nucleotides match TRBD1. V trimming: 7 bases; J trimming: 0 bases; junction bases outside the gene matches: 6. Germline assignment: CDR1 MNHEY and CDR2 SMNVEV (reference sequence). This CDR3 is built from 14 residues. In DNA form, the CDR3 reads TGTGCCAGCAAGGGGGCTAAAAACTCCTACGAGCAGTACTTC. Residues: CASKGAKNSYEQYF.

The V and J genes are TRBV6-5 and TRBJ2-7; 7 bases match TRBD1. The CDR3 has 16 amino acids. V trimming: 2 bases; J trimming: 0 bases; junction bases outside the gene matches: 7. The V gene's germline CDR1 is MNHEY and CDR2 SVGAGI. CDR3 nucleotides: TGTGCCAGCAGTTACCAACCGACAGGGTCCTCCTACGAGCAGTACTTC. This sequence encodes CASSYQPTGSSYEQYF.

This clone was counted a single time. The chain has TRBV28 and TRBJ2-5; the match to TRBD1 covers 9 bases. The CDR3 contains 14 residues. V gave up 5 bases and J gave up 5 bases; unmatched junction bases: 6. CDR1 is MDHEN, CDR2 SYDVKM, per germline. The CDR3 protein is CASSKRTGVETQYF. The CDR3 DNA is TGTGCCAGCAGTAAACGGACAGGGGTGGAGACCCAGTACTTC. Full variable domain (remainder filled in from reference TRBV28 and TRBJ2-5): DVKVTQSSRYLVKRTGEKVFLECVQDMDHENMFWYRQDPGLGLRLIYFSYDVKMKEKGDIPEGYSVSREKKERFSLILESASTNQTSMYLCASSKRTGVETQYFGPGTRLLVL.

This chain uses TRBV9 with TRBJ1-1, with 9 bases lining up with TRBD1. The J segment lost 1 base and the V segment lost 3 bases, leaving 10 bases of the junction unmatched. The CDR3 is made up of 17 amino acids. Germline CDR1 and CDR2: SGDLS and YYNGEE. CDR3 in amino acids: CASSERDRALGNTEAFF. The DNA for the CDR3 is TGTGCCAGCAGCGAAAGGGACAGGGCATTAGGGAACACTGAAGCTTTCTTT.

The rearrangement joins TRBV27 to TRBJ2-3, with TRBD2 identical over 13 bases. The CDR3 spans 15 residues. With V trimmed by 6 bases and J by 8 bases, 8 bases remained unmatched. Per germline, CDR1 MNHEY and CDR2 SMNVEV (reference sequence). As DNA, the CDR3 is TGTGCCAGCAGGGAGGGACTAGCGGGATCGAGTACGCAGTATTTT. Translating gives CASREGLAGSSTQYF.

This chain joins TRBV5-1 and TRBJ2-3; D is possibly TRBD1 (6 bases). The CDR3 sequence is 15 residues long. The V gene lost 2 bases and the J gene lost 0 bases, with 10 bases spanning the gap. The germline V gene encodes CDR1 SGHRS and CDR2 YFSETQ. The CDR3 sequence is CASSFRGTSTDTQYF. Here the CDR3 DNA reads TGCGCCAGCAGCTTCAGGGGTACTAGCACAGATACGCAGTATTTT.